Below are 17 T cell receptor beta chains sequenced from a single sample in a study of blood T cells in healthy people across ages. For the second PCR, which ran for about 6 to 11 cycles, a sample-barcoded 5' primer and a J-beta primer mix were used. In TCRdb, the 5' RACE reads were re-called with MiXCR into one record per CDR3 protein. The sample yields around 1.7 million distinct CDR3 sequences, 28% seen once. Sequencing was done on a sample of blood. These receptors all stem from a woman aged 30 to 39 in good health.

This clonotype came up a few times. The CDR3 nucleotides are TGCAGTGCTAGAGCTATTGACTCTGCCTACGAGCAGTACTTC. This translates into CSARAIDSAYEQYF. This chain connects TRBV20-1 to TRBJ2-7; D is uncertain. CDR1 and CDR2 from the germline V gene are DFQATT and SNEGSKA (reference sequence). The CDR3 loop spans 14 amino acids. V was cut by 1 base and J by 2 bases, with 12 bases left in between.

V is TRBV12-3 or TRBV12-4 and J is TRBJ2-1, with 8 bases fitting TRBD2. With 6 bases clipped from V and 6 bases from J, the junction kept 10 bases outside the gene matches. CDR3 size: 15 residues. CDR3 in DNA: TGTGCCAGCAGGGCGACCGGGACTAGACGCAATGAGCAGTTCTTC. Translated: CASRATGTRRNEQFF.

The table lists this clonotype with a few counts. V is TRBV25-1 and J is TRBJ2-7; D is ambiguous. Germline values: CDR1 MGHDK, CDR2 SYGVNS. The length of the CDR3 is 13 residues. V lost 3 bases to trimming and J lost 6 bases, with 12 bases between them. CDR3 nucleotides: TGTGCCAGCAGTGACCCGGGTTTTGGCGAGCAGTACTTC. Its protein product is CASSDPGFGEQYF.

This clonotype occurred a few times. This chain uses TRBV13 with TRBJ2-1; 8 nucleotides line up with TRBD2. Germline CDR1 is PRHDT and CDR2 is FYEKMQ (reference sequence). The V segment lost 8 bases and the J segment 10 bases; nucleotides outside the gene matches: 13. This CDR3 contains 14 residues. The CDR3 region is CASGERGSGEEQFF. The CDR3 nucleotides read TGTGCCAGCGGAGAGCGGGGGAGCGGGGAGGAGCAGTTCTTC.

At least ten counts were recorded for this clonotype. This rearrangement joins TRBV28 to TRBJ2-5, with 9 positions matching TRBD1. The V segment lost 7 bases and the J segment 6 bases; nucleotides outside the gene matches: 9. The CDR3 contains 14 residues. Germline lookup yields CDR1 MDHEN and CDR2 SYDVKM. The chain's CDR3 is CASTRRDREKTQYF. Written as DNA, the CDR3 is TGTGCCAGCACCAGGCGGGACAGGGAGAAGACCCAGTACTTC.

This clonotype was picked up a small number of times. The rearrangement links TRBV15 to TRBJ2-1, with 7 bases lining up with TRBD1. This CDR3 comprises 16 residues. Germline V CDR1 and CDR2: LNHNV, YYDKDF (reference sequence). J was trimmed by 10 bases and V by 5 bases; bases with no gene match: 17. CDR3 loop: CATSGGPAGGSKEQFF. The CDR3 bases are TGTGCCACCAGCGGCGGGCCTGCAGGGGGATCTAAAGAGCAGTTCTTC.

The rearrangement uses TRBV6-2 or TRBV6-3 and TRBJ2-7; 8 bases map to TRBD2. The CDR3 loop spans 16 amino acids. V lost 5 bases and J lost 7; bases outside the gene matches: 16. The germline gives CDR1 MNHEY, CDR2 SVGEGT. DNA of the CDR3: TGTGCCAGCAGTCCCCGGAGCGGGAGCCACTTTGGTGAGCAGTACTTC. It translates to CASSPRSGSHFGEQYF.

J is TRBJ2-1 and V is TRBV11-2, with TRBD2 matching 12 bases. Looked up from germline, CDR1 is SGHAT and CDR2 is FQNNGV. After removal of 8 bases from V and 7 bases from J, the junction contained 3 bases not matched to a gene. The CDR3 covers 13 residues. CDR3 loop: CASASGRANEQFF. In nucleotides, the CDR3 is TGTGCCAGCGCTAGCGGGAGGGCAAATGAGCAGTTCTTC.

Note on this clonotype: Given a much more abundant clone one base away, this may be a read error. The rearrangement joins TRBV11-2 to TRBJ1-2; a possible D gene is TRBD1 (5 bases). Trimming removed 8 bases at V and 5 bases at J, with 12 bases between. Germline CDR1 SGHAT, CDR2 FQNNGV. This CDR3 is built from 12 residues. CDR3 residues: CASGPGKYGYTF. The DNA of the CDR3 is TGTGCCAGCGGCCCAGGGAAGTATGGCTACACCTTC.

V is TRBV7-9 and J is TRBJ2-1; D is uncertain. The CDR3 spans 14 residues. Trimming took 5 bases from V and 7 from J, leaving 15 bases between them. In germline, CDR1 is SEHNR, CDR2 FQNEAQ (reference sequence). The DNA for the CDR3 is TGTGCCAGCAGCGTAGTTGGTGCTTCGAATGAGCAGTTCTTC. Its translation is CASSVVGASNEQFF.

The rearrangement links TRBV9 to TRBJ2-1; 8 nucleotides line up with TRBD1. The germline V gene has CDR1 SGDLS and CDR2 YYNGEE. With V trimmed by 4 bases and J by 13 bases, 19 bases remained unmatched. This CDR3 contains 16 residues. The CDR3 sequence: CASSPRTRQGQETQFF. CDR3 in DNA: TGTGCCAGCAGCCCCAGGACGAGACAGGGGCAAGAGACCCAGTTCTTC.

Of note for this clonotype: A read error is possible here, since a much larger clone lies one base away. The chain employs TRBV15 and TRBJ2-1, with D perhaps TRBD2 (6 bases). The V gene's germline CDR1 is LNHNV and CDR2 YYDKDF (reference sequence). V was trimmed by 4 bases and J by 8 bases, leaving 21 bases between them. The CDR3 length is 16 residues. The CDR3 DNA reads TGTGCCACCAGCAAAAAAACCGGGGCTAGCGTTGATGAGCAGTTCTTC. It yields the protein CATSKKTGASVDEQFF.

The V and J genes are TRBV15 and TRBJ1-5; TRBD1 agrees at 8 bases. This CDR3 spans 18 amino acids. CDR1 is LNHNV, CDR2 YYDKDF, per germline (reference sequence). Trimming removed 0 bases from V and 0 bases from J; junction bases left unmatched: 7. In nucleotides, the CDR3 is TGTGCCACCAGCAGAGAACGGACAGGGACCTATAGCAATCAGCCCCAGCATTTT. It codes for CATSRERTGTYSNQPQHF.

The V and J genes are TRBV7-9 and TRBJ2-2; D is ambiguous. The CDR3 runs to 14 residues. Germline V gives CDR1 SEHNR, CDR2 FQNEAQ (reference sequence). With 11 bases removed from V and 2 bases from J, the gap between germline ends came to 15 bases. CDR3 region: CASSPRPNTGELFF. CDR3 in DNA: TGTGCCTCAAGCCCGAGACCAAACACCGGGGAGCTGTTTTTT. Filled out from reference TRBV7-9 and TRBJ2-2, the complete variable domain reads DTGVSQNPRHKITKRGQNVTFRCDPISEHNRLYWYRQTLGQGPEFLTYFQNEAQLEKSRLLSDRFSAERPKGSFSTLEIQRTEQGDSAMYLCASSPRPNTGELFFGEGSRLTVL.

Ten or more counts support this clonotype. This rearrangement joins TRBV12-3 or TRBV12-4 to TRBJ2-4; 7 bases are a match to TRBD2. There are 13 residues in the CDR3. With V trimmed by 6 bases and J by 8 bases, 7 bases remained unmatched. This chain's CDR3 is CASRRGGRDIQYF. In nucleotides, the CDR3 is TGTGCCAGCAGGAGGGGAGGGCGAGACATTCAGTACTTC.

A few counts support this clonotype. The CDR3 is CSVHILGEQYF. The CDR3 DNA follows: TGCAGCGTTCACATCCTCGGCGAGCAGTACTTC. The chain employs TRBV29-1 and TRBJ2-4; D unclear. The J call may be wrong; the DNA end is better matched by TRBJ2-7. Germline assignment: CDR1 SQVTM and CDR2 ANQGSEA. This CDR3 contains 11 residues.

The rearrangement joins TRBV10-2 to TRBJ2-7, with D perhaps given as TRBD1 or TRBD2 (5 bases each). Germline CDR1 is WSHSY and CDR2 is SAAADI. The CDR3 covers 15 residues. With 2 bases removed from V and 2 bases from J, the gap between germline ends came to 13 bases. The CDR3 nucleotides read TGCGCCAGCAGTGAGGCCGGGGCGGTGACCTACGAGCAGTACTTC. As protein: CASSEAGAVTYEQYF.